This TCR beta chain was sequenced during a study of T cells after posttransplantation cyclophosphamide. Treatment was busulfan-fludarabine conditioning, a marrow graft, and cyclophosphamide on days +3 and +4. Study-level results: Skin or GI-infiltrating T cells shared few TRB sequences with blood.

Comment on this clone: What it binds is unknown.

Generated by immunoSEQ multiplex PCR, the TCRdb table keeps only in-frame clones and is missing some. The sample has tens of thousands of clones; less than 95% are singletons. CDR3 length: 14 amino acids. V lost 4 bases and J 1 base, leaving 11 bases between the germline ends. The germline V gene has CDR1 SGHRS and CDR2 YFSETQ. This TCR was sampled from a male patient between 60 and 69 years old who received an allogeneic stem cell transplant from a related donor and was CMV-positive. Some T cells here may be from the graft donor. The material sequenced was PBMCs, taken 60 to 65 days after allogeneic stem cell transplant with posttransplant cyclophosphamide. The genes are TRBV5-1 and TRBJ1-1; unclear D gene. The CDR3 DNA reads TGCGCCAGCAGCCCACGGGAGTGGAACACTGAAGCTTTCTTT. Its protein is CASSPREWNTEAFF.